Listed here is a single T cell receptor beta chain. Its antigen has not been determined. In total, roughly 670 healthy bone marrow donors made up the cohort. Cohort members were all nominally healthy when sampled, although unrecorded immune exposures were likely present. The donor tested CMV seropositive and was one of the 289 seropositive cohort members. A peripheral blood sample was provided by each donor, and peripheral blood mononuclear cells were used for TCR beta sequencing. Genomic DNA extraction from the blood cell samples was performed with the Qiagen DNeasy Blood Extraction Kit. The data were taken from a study of cytomegalovirus exposure and HLA in healthy donors (dated by TCRdb to the late 2010s). Background on the whole study: According to an earlier analysis of a few hundred of the donors, about 179 million T cells yielded some 110 million unique TCR beta sequences and more than 250 Gb of sequence data. An early release covering roughly 600 HLA-typed donors comprised 300 to 350 gigabases of sequencing data and tens of millions of unique TCR sequences. The genetic ancestry cluster associated with self-reported Caucasian donors included 65% to 90% of the approximately 430 genotyped donors. The aim of the study was to test whether cataloging public T cell receptors could identify signatures of past pathogen exposure. The T cell repertoires of 666 subjects were profiled by immunosequencing and related to cytomegalovirus serostatus. In addition to the first cohort of around 670 subjects, a separate validation cohort of 100 to 150 different subjects was used. To predict cytomegalovirus infection status, the study brought together high-throughput TCR immunosequencing, statistical association of individual TCRs with disease status, and machine learning. A later analysis re-examined previously published TCR beta repertoires from just over 650 donors and added high-resolution HLA genotyping to investigate patterns of TCR occurrence. Rather than drawing on any new phenotypic data, the later analysis identified candidate immune exposures from TCR beta sequences and the way those sequences occurred across donors. To decide whether each TCR beta V gene segment behaved as functional or pseudogenic, an earlier analysis of fewer than 750 of the donors relied on high-throughput TCR beta sequencing. Donor age, sex, ethnicity and CMV serostatus were compiled alongside the repertoire data. In a later genetic analysis, genome-wide SNP genotypes for about 65% of the 666 donors were used, and that subset was treated as a discovery cohort. All discovery cohort repertoires had been generated using a single sequencing platform. HLA typing covered class I and class II loci at four-digit resolution. Typing coverage differed by locus: A, B, C, DRB1 and DQB1 were typed in roughly 629-630 donors, DQA1 in roughly 510, DPA1 in some 600, and DPB1 in 400 to 480. About five DR-DQ haplotypes were treated as single units for association and clustering because of strong linkage in the cohort. Across 398 genotyped donors of the cohort, an average of roughly 250,000 unique TCR beta nucleotide sequences per donor were sequenced, and roughly 20% of those sequences were non-productive. Findings and caveats that apply to the study as a whole: Cytomegalovirus status was reported to be diagnosed by the classifier with high specificity and sensitivity in both the original and validation cohorts. For the cohort, immune exposure information was limited to CMV serostatus. Assigning TCR associations to individual alleles was difficult when HLA alleles, especially DR and DQ, strongly co-occurred. Some IMGT-functional V segments, including TRBV6-2 and TRBV6-3, could not be told apart with the 87-base-pair reads, so those segments were excluded. Linkage disequilibrium might explain the correlated functional status among segregating V segments, but an unknown experimental factor could not be ruled out. According to a later analysis, parvovirus B19, influenza, CMV and Epstein-Barr virus appeared linked to several top co-occurrence clusters. According to a later genetic analysis, donors in an Asian-associated ancestry cluster had fewer N-insertions in productive TCRs than the approximately 700-donor mean. The study gave a list of about 170 TCR beta chains associated with cytomegalovirus. In a later analysis, some 18,000 TCR beta sequences were associated with specific HLA alleles at a false discovery rate of 0.05. In a later analysis, TCR association rates were found to vary across HLA loci, with the most associated TCRs seen for DRB1 alleles and the fewest for HLA-C alleles. A further reported finding was that TCR beta sequences accurately predicted the HLA-A and HLA-B alleles for most subjects in the first cohort. Across donors, most TCR sequences were observed very rarely, whereas some public TCRs were present in many individuals. In vitro tests confirmed that a few of the cytomegalovirus-associated TCR beta chains recognize cytomegalovirus antigens. Approximately 18 rarely observed V segments, including chromosome 9 orphons, were excluded from the earlier analysis of several hundred of the donors because counts were too low. A later analysis found that most CMV-associated TCR beta chains appeared HLA-restricted, with HLA associations seemingly driven largely by CMV exposure. V-gene and J-gene trimming of TCR beta chains was associated with a missense DCLRE1C variant in a later genetic analysis, and the association was replicated in an independent cohort. In a later analysis, HLA-associated TCR beta chains were found to be more clonally expanded and to have lower generation probabilities than equally common non-associated chains. HLA typing was unavailable for some donors at each locus, so association tests used only the typed subset. A group of highly shared sequence variants was considered likely to be a technical artifact of the sequencing pipeline. An earlier analysis of approximately 540 of the donors showed that most TCR beta V segments appeared in productive rearrangements either about 90% or about 30% of the time, which broadly matched IMGT annotations. Only TCR beta chains were sequenced in this cohort, and the absence of alpha or paired-chain data limited detectable features. Roughly uniform sequencing depth across donors was assumed in presence/absence analyses, although this assumption may not hold. It was suggested by the authors that the approach could potentially be generalized to other disease states and immunological phenotypes.

Receptor amplification or capture employed the immunoSEQ multiplex PCR assay. The multiplex PCR relied on a mix of 60 forward primers for TCR Vbeta segments and 13 reverse primers for TCR Jbeta segments. Amplification of the CDR3 region of rearranged TCR beta genes was performed with a multiplex PCR assay on genomic DNA. On the Illumina HiSeq System, the amplified TCR beta libraries were sequenced as 87-base-pair reads. For the original study's pipeline: A later analysis tallied tens of millions of unique TCR beta chains across the 666 repertoires, and around 10 million of those chains were shared by two or more donors. To remove PCR and sequencing errors, raw reads were error-corrected and collapsed into unique sequences using a nearest-neighbor algorithm that merged closely related sequences. To assign V, D and J gene segments, CDR3 sequences were aligned to IMGT reference sequences. Each retained sequence needed at least a six-nucleotide match to both a V gene segment and a J gene segment. A rearrangement was called productive if the CDR3 had no stop codons and remained in frame with V and J, and every other rearrangement was called non-productive. Following IMGT convention, CDR3 was defined as the stretch from the second conserved V-encoded cysteine to the conserved J-encoded phenylalanine. The earlier analysis of 587 of the donors excluded any sequence lacking an unambiguous match to a single V gene segment. An earlier analysis of under 750 of the donors called V segments functional above 56.7% productive rearrangements and segregating when the between-donor standard deviation exceeded 5%. A statistical classification framework was built to diagnose cytomegalovirus status from the catalog of TCR beta chain sequences. In a later analysis, V and J genes were assigned by comparing TCR nucleotide sequences against IMGT/GENE-DB human TR gene sequences. The TCRdist pipeline was used in a later analysis to assign CDR3 sequences and most-parsimonious VDJ recombination scenarios. In a later analysis, each TCR beta chain was defined by its CDR3 amino acid sequence together with its V-gene family, and reads lacking a unique V-gene family were excluded. As a way to deal with suspected cross-contamination and a sequencing artifact, a later analysis dropped roughly 600 nucleotide sequences that were highly shared and had low generation probability. In a later analysis, a clonal expansion index for each public chain was calculated from normalized within-repertoire ranks of inferred template counts. A later analysis computed generation probabilities with a VDJ recombination model fitted to out-of-frame rearrangements, and checked the results against IGoR. In a later analysis, hypergeometric tests were used to score TCR-TCR, TCR-HLA and TCR-CMV co-occurrence, with a repertoire-size bias correction applied to TCR pairs. In a later analysis, false discovery rates were estimated by permuting HLA or CMV assignments 20 times. In a later analysis, co-occurring TCRs were grouped using DBSCAN, and TCRdist sequence similarity was added for clustering within HLA-allele-positive subsets. For co-occurrence clustering, repertoires with fewer than 30,000 or more than 120,000 public chains were excluded, along with five repertoires with anomalous nucleotide sharing. TCRdb took over this immuneACCESS table, retaining in-frame rearrangements with V and J assigned. Such tables are incomplete; in checked studies, under half of the missing clones stem from an unresolved V gene, and the remainder is unexplained. From that table come the V and J calls and clone size; the DNA was used to work out D and trimming. The table for this sample records tens of thousands of clones. Approximately 4.2% of the sample rests with the top ten.

The germline V end is reduced by 4 bases and the J end by 4 bases; junction bases left unmatched: 2. CDR1 SGHAT and CDR2 FQDESV were looked up in the germline V gene (reference sequence). Including cysteine and phenylalanine, the CDR3 has 13 amino acids. Only the CDR3 region is kept as DNA, spanning 39 bases read in frame from base 1. This receptor was taken from a man between 18 and 29 years old in good health and CMV-seropositive. This chain joins TRBV11-1 to TRBJ1-1, with 8 middle bases fitting TRBD1. The specimen sequenced was PBMCs. CDR3 loop: CASSWDRSTEAFF. The nucleotide sequence reads TGTGCCAGCAGCTGGGACAGGAGCACTGAAGCTTTCTTT.